The table lists the clone carrying this T cell receptor (beta chain) with a few counts. TCRdb re-analysed the 5' RACE reads in MiXCR, keeping a single row per CDR3 protein. The table includes 1.5 million to 2 million distinct CDR3 sequences, less than 40% detected once. V lost 6 bases to trimming and J lost 7 bases, with 13 bases between them. Germline CDR1 MNHEY, CDR2 SMNVEV (reference sequence). There are 13 residues in the CDR3. The entry originates in a study of identical twins. Sequenced: cord blood. The chain recombines TRBV27 with TRBJ2-1, with D unclear. The TCR comes from a newborn girl in good health. CDR3 in DNA: TGTGCCAGCAGATCCTACACGGATAATGAGCAGTTCTTC. It encodes CASRSYTDNEQFF.